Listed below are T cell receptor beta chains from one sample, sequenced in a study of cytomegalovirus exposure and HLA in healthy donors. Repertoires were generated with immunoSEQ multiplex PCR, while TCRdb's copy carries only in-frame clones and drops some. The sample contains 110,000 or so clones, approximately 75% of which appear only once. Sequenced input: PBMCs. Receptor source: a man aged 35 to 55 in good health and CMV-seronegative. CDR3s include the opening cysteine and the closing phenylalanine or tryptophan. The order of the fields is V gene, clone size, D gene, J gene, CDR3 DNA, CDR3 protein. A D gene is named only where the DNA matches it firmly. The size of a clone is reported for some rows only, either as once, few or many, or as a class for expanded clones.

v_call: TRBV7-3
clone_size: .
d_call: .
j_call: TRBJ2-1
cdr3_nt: TGTGCCAGCAGCTTAGAGGTCGGGTCGAGCTCCTACAATGAGCAGTTCTTC
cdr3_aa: CASSLEVGSSSYNEQFF

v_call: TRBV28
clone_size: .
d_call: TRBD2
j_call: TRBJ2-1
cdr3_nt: TGTGCCAGCAGTTACCCGACTAGCGGGAGGGGGGATGAGCAGTTCTTC
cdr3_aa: CASSYPTSGRGDEQFF

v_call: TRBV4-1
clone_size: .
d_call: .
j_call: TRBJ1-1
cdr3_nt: TGCGCCAGCAGCCCCGAGGACAGTTCAAACACTGAAGCTTTCTTT
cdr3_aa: CASSPEDSSNTEAFF

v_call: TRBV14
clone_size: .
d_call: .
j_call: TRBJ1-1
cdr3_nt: TGTGCCAGCAGCCGAGGCGGGGGGCAAACTGAAGCTTTCTTT
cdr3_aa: CASSRGGGQTEAFF

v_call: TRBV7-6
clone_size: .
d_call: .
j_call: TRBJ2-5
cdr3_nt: TGTGCCAGCAGCTTAGCGGCGACAGTTGAGACCCAGTACTTC
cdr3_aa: CASSLAATVETQYF

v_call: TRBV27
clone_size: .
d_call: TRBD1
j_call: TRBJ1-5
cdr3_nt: TGTGCCAGCAGCCCCGGGACAGGAAATGATCAGCCCCAGCATTTT
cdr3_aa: CASSPGTGNDQPQHF

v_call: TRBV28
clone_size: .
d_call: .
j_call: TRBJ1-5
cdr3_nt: TGTGCCAGCAGTCACCCCAAAAACCAGGGTGGCTATCAGCCCCAGCATTTT
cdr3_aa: CASSHPKNQGGYQPQHF

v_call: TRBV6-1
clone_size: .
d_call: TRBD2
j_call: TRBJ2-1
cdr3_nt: TGTGCCAGCAGAGCGGGAGCGAATCACAATGAGCAGTTCTTC
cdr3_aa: CASRAGANHNEQFF

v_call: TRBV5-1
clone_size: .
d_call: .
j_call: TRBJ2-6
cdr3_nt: TGCGCCAGCAGCGGGTACCAGGGATCTGGGGCCAACGGCCTGACTTTC
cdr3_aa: CASSGYQGSGANGLTF

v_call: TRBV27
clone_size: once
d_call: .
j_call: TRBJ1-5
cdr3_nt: TGTGCCAGCAGTTTATTCGGGGAAGCGGGCAATCAGCCCCAGCATTTT
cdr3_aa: CASSLFGEAGNQPQHF

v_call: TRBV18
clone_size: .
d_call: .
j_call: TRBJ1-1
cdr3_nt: TGTGCCAGCTCACCACTGACAGGCACTGAAGCTTTCTTT
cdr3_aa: CASSPLTGTEAFF

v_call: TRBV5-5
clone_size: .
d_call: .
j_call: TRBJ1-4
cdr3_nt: TGTGCCAGCAGCCCCCCGAGGGCAGTCCAAAGTGAAAAACTGTTTTTT
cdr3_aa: CASSPPRAVQSEKLFF

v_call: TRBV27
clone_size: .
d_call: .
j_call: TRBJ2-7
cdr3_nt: TGTGCCAGCAGTCCCCCGGACAGCTTCTACGAGCAGTACTTC
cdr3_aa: CASSPPDSFYEQYF

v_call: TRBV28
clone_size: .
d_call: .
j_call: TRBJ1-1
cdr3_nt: TGTGCCAGCAGTTTACAGGGGCGGAACACTGAAGCTTTCTTT
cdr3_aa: CASSLQGRNTEAFF

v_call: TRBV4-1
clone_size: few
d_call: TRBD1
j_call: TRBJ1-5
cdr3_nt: TGCGCCAGCAGCCAAGAAGGGACAGTCCAGCCCCAGCATTTT
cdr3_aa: CASSQEGTVQPQHF

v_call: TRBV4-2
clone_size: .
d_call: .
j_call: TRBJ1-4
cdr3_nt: TGTGCCAGCAGCCAAGATCGACAGGAAAATGAAAAACTGTTTTTT
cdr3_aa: CASSQDRQENEKLFF

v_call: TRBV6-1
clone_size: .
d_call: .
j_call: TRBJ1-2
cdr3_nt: TGTGCCAGCAGTGAAGCTCCGGGACACCTGAACTATGGCTACACCTTC
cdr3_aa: CASSEAPGHLNYGYTF

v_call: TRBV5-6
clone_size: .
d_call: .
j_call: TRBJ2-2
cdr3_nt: TGTGCCAGCAGCCCAACAGGTTACACCGGGGAGCTGTTTTTT
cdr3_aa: CASSPTGYTGELFF

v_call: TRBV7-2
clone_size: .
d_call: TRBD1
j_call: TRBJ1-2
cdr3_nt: TGTGCCAGCAGCTTAGGGGGACAGGGGTATGGCTACACCTTC
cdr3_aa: CASSLGGQGYGYTF

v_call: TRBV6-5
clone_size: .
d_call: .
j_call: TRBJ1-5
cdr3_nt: TGTGCCAGCAGCCCGGACTGGAATCAGCCCCAGCATTTT
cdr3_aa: CASSPDWNQPQHF

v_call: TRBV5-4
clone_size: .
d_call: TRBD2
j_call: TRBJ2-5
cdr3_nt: TGTGCCAGCAGCTCACCGGGACTAGAGAAGCAGACCCAGTACTTC
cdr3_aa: CASSSPGLEKQTQYF

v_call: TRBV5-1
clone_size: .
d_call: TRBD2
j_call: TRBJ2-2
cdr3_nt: TGCGCCAGCAGCTGGACACCGACTAGCGAAAACACCGGGGAGCTGTTTTTT
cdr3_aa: CASSWTPTSENTGELFF

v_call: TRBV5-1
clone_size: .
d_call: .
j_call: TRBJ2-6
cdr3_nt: TGCGCCAGCAGCTTGGAAGGGGGATCTGGGGCCAACGGCCTGACTTTC
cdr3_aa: CASSLEGGSGANGLTF

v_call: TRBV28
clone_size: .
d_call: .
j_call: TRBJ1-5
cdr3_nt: TGTGCCAGCACTCCACGGGGGACTCAGCCCCAGCATTTT
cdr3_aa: CASTPRGTQPQHF

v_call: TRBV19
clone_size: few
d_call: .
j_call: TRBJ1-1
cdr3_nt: TGTGCCAGTAGTATCCCGACAGTGAACACTGAAGCTTTCTTT
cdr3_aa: CASSIPTVNTEAFF

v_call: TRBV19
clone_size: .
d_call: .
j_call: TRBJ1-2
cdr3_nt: TGTGCCAGTAGCCCCCAGGGCCCGGATTCCGGCTACACCTTC
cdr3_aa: CASSPQGPDSGYTF

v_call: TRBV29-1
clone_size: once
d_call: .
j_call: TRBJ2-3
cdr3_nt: TGCAGCGTTGAAGAGAGGAGGGACAGTTTCACAGATACGCAGTATTTT
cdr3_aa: CSVEERRDSFTDTQYF

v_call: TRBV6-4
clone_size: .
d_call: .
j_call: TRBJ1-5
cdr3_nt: TGTGCCAGCAGTGAGCAGGCCCACCAGCCCCAGCATTTT
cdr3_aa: CASSEQAHQPQHF

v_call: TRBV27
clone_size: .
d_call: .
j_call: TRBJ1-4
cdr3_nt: TGTGCCAGCAAAAGGGGGAGGGTAACTAATGAAAAACTGTTTTTT
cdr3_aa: CASKRGRVTNEKLFF

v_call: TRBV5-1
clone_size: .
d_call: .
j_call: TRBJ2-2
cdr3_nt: TGCGCCAGCAGCTTGGCCGGGGACACCGGGGAGCTGTTTTTT
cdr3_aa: CASSLAGDTGELFF

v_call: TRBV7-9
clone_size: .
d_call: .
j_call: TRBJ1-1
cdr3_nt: TGTGCCAGCAGCCCTGGTGGCCGTAACACTGAAGCTTTCTTT
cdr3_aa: CASSPGGRNTEAFF

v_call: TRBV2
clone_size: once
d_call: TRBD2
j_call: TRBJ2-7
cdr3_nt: TGTGCCAGCAGTGCCCTCGCTAGCGGGAGTGCCTACGAGCAGTACTTC
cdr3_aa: CASSALASGSAYEQYF

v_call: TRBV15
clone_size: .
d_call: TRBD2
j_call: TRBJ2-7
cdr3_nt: TGTGCCACCAGCAGTCTGCTAGCGGGCCGCTACGAGCAGTACTTC
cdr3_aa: CATSSLLAGRYEQYF

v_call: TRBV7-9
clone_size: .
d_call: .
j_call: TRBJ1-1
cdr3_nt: TGTGCCAGCAGCCGGGGACAGAACACTGAAGCTTTCTTT
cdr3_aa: CASSRGQNTEAFF

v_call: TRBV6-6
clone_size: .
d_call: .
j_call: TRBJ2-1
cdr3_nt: TGTGCCAGCAGTTCTAGCCGATCCTACAATGAGCAGTTCTTC
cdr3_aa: CASSSSRSYNEQFF

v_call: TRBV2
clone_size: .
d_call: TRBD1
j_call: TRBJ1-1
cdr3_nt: TGTGCCAGCAGTGGGGGCGGACAGGGAGGAACTGAAGCTTTCTTT
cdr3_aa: CASSGGGQGGTEAFF

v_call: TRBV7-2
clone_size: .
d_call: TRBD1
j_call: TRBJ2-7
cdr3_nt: TGTGCCAGCAGCGTGTCCCGGGACAGGGGCTACGAGCAGTACTTC
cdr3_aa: CASSVSRDRGYEQYF

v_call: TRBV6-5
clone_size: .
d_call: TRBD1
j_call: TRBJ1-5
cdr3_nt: TGTGCCAGCAGTTATCGCGGGACAGGCCAACATTTT
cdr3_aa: CASSYRGTGQHF

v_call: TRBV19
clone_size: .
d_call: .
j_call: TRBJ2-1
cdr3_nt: TGTGCCAGTAGTACACAGGGATACTACAATGAGCAGTTCTTC
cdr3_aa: CASSTQGYYNEQFF

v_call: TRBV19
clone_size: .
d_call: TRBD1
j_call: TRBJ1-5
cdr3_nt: TGTGCCAGTAGTAACCCAGGACAGGCCATGGGGCCCCAGCATTTT
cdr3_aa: CASSNPGQAMGPQHF

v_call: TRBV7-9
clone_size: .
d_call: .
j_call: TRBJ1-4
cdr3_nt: TGTGCCAGCACTTACCCCAACAGCGGGAATGAAAAACTGTTTTTT
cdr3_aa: CASTYPNSGNEKLFF

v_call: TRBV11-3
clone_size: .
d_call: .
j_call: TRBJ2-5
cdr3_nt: TGTGCCAGCAGCCCGCCGGGCAGGGTGGGTTCAGAGACCCAGTACTTC
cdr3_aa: CASSPPGRVGSETQYF

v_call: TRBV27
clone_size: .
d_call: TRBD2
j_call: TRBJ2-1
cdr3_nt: TGTGCCAGCAGTCCAAGGACTAGCGGGACTGATGAGCAGTTCTTC
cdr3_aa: CASSPRTSGTDEQFF

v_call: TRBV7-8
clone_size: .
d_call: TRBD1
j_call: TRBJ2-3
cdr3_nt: TGTGCCAGCAACCAAGGACAGGTTCGCACAGATACGCAGTATTTT
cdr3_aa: CASNQGQVRTDTQYF

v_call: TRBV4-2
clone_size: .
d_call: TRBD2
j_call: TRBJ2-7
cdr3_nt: TGTGCCAGCAGCCAAGAGAGCGGGAGTCTGAACGAGCAGTACTTC
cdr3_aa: CASSQESGSLNEQYF

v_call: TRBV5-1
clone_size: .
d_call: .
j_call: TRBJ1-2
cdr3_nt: TGCGCCAGCAGCTTGGAGGACAGTAGCTACACCTTC
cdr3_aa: CASSLEDSSYTF

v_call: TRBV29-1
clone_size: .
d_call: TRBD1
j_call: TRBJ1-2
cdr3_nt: TGCAGCGCCGGGACAGGGTTTGGCTACACCTTC
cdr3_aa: CSAGTGFGYTF

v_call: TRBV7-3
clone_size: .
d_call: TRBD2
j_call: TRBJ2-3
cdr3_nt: TGTGCCAGCAGCTCGGGACTAGTCCAATCAGATACGCAGTATTTT
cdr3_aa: CASSSGLVQSDTQYF

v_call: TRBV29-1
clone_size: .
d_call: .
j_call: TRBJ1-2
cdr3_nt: TGCAGCGTTGAAGATTACCACGGGGTGGGGAGCTACACCTTC
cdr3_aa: CSVEDYHGVGSYTF

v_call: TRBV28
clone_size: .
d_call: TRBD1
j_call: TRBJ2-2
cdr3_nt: TGTGCCAGCAGTAGCCCCGGGACAGGGGTCACCGGGGAGCTGTTTTTT
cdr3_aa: CASSSPGTGVTGELFF

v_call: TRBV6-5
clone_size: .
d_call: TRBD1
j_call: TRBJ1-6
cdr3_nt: TGTGCCAGCAGGGAGGGGGCAAGTAATTCACCCCTCCACTTT
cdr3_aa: CASREGASNSPLHF

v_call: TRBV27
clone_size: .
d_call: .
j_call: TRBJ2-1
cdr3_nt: TGTGCCAGCAGTCTCCTTCAGGGGAGCTCCTACAATGAGCAGTTCTTC
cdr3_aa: CASSLLQGSSYNEQFF

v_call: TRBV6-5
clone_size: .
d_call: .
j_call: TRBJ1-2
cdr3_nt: TGTGCCAGCAGTTACCGTAACCGGGGTTACTATGGCTACACCTTC
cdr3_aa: CASSYRNRGYYGYTF

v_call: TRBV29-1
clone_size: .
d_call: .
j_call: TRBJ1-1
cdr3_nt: TGCAGCGTTGTTCTAAGACACGGAAACACTGAAGCTTTCTTT
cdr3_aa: CSVVLRHGNTEAFF

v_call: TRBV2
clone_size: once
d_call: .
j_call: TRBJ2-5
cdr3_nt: TGTGCCAGCAGTGAACAGGTCCGAGAGACCCAGTACTTC
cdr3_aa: CASSEQVRETQYF

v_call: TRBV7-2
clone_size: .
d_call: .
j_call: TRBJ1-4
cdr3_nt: TGTGCCAGCAGCTCCAACGGGGGGCGTGGTGAAAAACTGTTTTTT
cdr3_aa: CASSSNGGRGEKLFF